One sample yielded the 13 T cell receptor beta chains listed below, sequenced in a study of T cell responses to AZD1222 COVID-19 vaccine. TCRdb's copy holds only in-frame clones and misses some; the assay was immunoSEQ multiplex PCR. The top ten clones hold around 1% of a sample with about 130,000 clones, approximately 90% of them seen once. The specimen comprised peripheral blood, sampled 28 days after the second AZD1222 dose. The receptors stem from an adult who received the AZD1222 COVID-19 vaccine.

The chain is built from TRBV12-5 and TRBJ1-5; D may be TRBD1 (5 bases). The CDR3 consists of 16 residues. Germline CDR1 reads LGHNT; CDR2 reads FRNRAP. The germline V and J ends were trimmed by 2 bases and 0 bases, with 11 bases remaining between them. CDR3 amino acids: CASGLIRQYSNQPQHF. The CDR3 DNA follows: TGTGCTAGTGGTTTGATCCGACAGTATAGCAATCAGCCCCAGCATTTT.

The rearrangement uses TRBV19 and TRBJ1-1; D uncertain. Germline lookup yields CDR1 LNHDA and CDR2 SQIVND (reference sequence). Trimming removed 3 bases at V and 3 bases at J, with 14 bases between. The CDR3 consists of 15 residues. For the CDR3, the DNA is TGTGCCAGTAGTATCGTCGCCACCCCGGACACTGAAGCTTTCTTT. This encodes CASSIVATPDTEAFF. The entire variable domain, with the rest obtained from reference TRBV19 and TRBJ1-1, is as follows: DGGITQSPKYLFRKEGQNVTLSCEQNLNHDAMYWYRQDPGQGLRLIYYSQIVNDFQKGDIAEGYSVSREKKESFPLTVTSAQKNPTAFYLCASSIVATPDTEAFFGQGTRLTVV.

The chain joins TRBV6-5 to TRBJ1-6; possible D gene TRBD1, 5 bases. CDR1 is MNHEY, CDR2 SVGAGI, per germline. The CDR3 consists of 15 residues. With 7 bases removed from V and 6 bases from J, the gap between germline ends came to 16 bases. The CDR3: CASKPGRILNSPLHF. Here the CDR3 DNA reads TGTGCCAGCAAACCGGGACGGATCCTTAATTCACCCCTCCACTTT.

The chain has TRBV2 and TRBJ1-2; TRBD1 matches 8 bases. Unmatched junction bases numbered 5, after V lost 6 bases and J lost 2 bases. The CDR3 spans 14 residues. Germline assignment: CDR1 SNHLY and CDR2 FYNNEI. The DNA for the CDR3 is TGTGCCAGCAGCGACAGGGGAACAAACTATGGCTACACCTTC. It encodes CASSDRGTNYGYTF.

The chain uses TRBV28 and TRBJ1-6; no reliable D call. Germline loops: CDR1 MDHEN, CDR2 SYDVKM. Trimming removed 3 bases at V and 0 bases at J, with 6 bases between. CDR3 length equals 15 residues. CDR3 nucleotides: TGTGCCAGCAGTTTGGCGGGCTCCTATAATTCACCCCTCCACTTT. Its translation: CASSLAGSYNSPLHF.

This CDR3 reads CASSNDPNAYNEQFF. CDR3 bases: TGTGCCAGCAGCAATGACCCGAATGCCTACAATGAGCAGTTCTTC. V gene TRBV21-1 combines with J gene TRBJ2-1. TRBV21-1 is reported as a pseudogene. The CDR3 covers 15 residues.

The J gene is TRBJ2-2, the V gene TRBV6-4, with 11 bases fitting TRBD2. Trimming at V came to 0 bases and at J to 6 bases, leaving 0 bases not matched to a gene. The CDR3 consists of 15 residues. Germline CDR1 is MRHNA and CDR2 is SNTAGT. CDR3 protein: CASSDSLAGAGELFF. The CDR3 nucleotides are TGTGCCAGCAGTGACTCACTAGCGGGAGCCGGGGAGCTGTTTTTT.

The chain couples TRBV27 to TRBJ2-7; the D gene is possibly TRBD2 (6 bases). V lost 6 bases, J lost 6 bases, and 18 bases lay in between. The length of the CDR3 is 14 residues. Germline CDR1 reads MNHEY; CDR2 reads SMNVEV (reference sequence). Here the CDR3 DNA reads TGTGCCAGCAGACCAGGACTAACCCTCTCCGAGCAGTACTTC. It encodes CASRPGLTLSEQYF.

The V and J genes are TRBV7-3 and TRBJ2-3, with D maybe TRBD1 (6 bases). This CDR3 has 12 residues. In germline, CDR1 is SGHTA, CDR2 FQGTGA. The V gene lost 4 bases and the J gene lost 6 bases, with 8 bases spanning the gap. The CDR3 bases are TGTGCCAGCAGCTCCAGGGGTGATACGCAGTATTTT. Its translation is CASSSRGDTQYF.

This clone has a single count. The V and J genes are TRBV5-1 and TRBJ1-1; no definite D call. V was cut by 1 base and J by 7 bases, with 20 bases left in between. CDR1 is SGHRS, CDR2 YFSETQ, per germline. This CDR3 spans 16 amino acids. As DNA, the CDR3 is TGCGCCAGCAGCTTGTGGCCCGAGGGCTTGGCGAGTGAAGCTTTCTTT. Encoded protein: CASSLWPEGLASEAFF.

The CDR3 sequence is CASSPALVDGYTF. CDR3 coding DNA: TGTGCCAGCTCACCAGCCCTGGTGGATGGCTACACCTTC. V usage is TRBV18 and J usage is TRBJ1-2, with no clear D. The CDR3 extends over 13 amino acids. The germline V and J ends were trimmed by 2 bases and 6 bases, with 10 bases remaining between them. Germline values: CDR1 KGHSH, CDR2 LQKENI.

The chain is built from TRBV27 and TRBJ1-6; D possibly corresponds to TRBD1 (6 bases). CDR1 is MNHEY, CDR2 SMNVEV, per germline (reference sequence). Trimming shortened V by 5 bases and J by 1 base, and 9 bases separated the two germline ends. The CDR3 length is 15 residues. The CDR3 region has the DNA TGTGCCAGCAGTCTACAGGGATCCTATAATTCACCCCTCCACTTT. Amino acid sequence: CASSLQGSYNSPLHF.

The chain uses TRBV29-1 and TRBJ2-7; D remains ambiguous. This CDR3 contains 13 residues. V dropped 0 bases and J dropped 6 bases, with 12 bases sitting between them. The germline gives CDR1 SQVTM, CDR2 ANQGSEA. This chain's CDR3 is CSVEERVLGEQYF. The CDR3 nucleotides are TGCAGCGTTGAAGAAAGGGTCTTGGGCGAGCAGTACTTC.